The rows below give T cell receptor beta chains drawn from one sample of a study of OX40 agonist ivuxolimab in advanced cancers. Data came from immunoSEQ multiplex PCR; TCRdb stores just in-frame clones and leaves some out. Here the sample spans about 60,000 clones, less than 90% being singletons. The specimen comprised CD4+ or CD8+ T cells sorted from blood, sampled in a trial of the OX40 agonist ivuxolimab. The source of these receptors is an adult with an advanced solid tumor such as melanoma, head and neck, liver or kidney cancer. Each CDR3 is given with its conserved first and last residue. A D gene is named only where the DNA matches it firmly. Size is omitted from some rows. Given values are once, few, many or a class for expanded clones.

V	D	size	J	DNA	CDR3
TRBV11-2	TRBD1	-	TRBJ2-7	TGTGCCAGCAGCGAGGCGGGACAGGCCTACGAGCAGTACTTC	CASSEAGQAYEQYF
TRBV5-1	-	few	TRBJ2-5	TGCGCCAGCAGCTTGGATCCCGGGGCGGGCGAGACCCAGTACTTC	CASSLDPGAGETQYF
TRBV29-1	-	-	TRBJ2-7	TGCAGCGTTGAAGACGGGGTTACCTACGAGCAGTACTTC	CSVEDGVTYEQYF
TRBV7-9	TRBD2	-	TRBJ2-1	TGTGCCAGCAGCCCGGGACTAGCGGGAGGAGGGGATGAGCAGTTCTTC	CASSPGLAGGGDEQFF
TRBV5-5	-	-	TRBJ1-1	TGTGCCAGCAGCTCCTCCTGGGCTTTCTTT	CASSSSWAFF
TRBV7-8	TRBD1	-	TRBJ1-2	TGTGCCAGCAGCTTACCCGATCCGGGACAGGGCCACTATGGCTACACCTTC	CASSLPDPGQGHYGYTF
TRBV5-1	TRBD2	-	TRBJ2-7	TGCGCCAGCAGCTTGGTTCTAGCGGGAGGGCCTGAGGAGCAGTACTTC	CASSLVLAGGPEEQYF
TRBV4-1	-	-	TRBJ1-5	TGCGCCAGCAGTCAACGGGCCGGATCTTATCAGCCCCAGCATTTT	CASSQRAGSYQPQHF
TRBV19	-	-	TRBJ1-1	TGTGCCAGTAGTATAGTTGGGATGAACACTGAAGCTTTCTTT	CASSIVGMNTEAFF
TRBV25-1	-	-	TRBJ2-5	TGTGCCAGCAGACCCGACAGGGGCGGGGGGACCCAGTACTTC	CASRPDRGGGTQYF
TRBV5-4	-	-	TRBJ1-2	TGTGCCAGCAGCCCTGGGACCGGCTATGGCTACACCTTC	CASSPGTGYGYTF
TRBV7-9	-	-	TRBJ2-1	TGTGCCATCCCTTCGGGCTATCGGGCGAATGAGCAGTTCTTC	CAIPSGYRANEQFF
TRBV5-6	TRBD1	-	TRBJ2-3	TGTGCCAGCAGCTCAAACAGGGGGCCGTCGAACACAGATACGCAGTATTTT	CASSSNRGPSNTDTQYF
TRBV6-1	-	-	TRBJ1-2	TGTGCCAGCAGGGCGGTACTTAACTATGGCTACACCTTC	CASRAVLNYGYTF
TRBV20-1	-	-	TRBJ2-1	TGCAGTGCTAGAGGTTCGGAGGGGCAGTTCTTC	CSARGSEGQFF
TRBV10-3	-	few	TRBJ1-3	TGTGCCGTCAGGGGTTCTGGCTCTGGAAACACCATATATTTT	CAVRGSGSGNTIYF
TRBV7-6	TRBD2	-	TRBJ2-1	TGTGCCAGCAGCCTGCTAGCGGGAGGGATCTACAATGAGCAGTTCTTC	CASSLLAGGIYNEQFF
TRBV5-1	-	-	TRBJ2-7	TGCGCCAGCAGCTTGGGCCTCGGTCTAACCTACGAGCAGTACTTC	CASSLGLGLTYEQYF
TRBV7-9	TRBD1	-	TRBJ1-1	TGTGCCAGCAGCTTAACGGGACAGGGAAACACTGAAGCTTTCTTT	CASSLTGQGNTEAFF
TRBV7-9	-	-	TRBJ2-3	TGTGCCAGCACCCTTGCACGGGATACGCAGTATTTT	CASTLARDTQYF